The 18 T cell receptor beta chains below were found in one sample sequenced in a study of cytomegalovirus exposure and HLA in healthy donors. The primer mix had 60 Vbeta and 13 Jbeta primers. Only in-frame clones appear in the TCRdb table, and some are missing; sequencing was by immunoSEQ multiplex PCR. Among roughly 90,000 clones, roughly 82% were seen once, and the ten largest hold nearly 3.5%. Input material: PBMCs. These TCRs come from a man aged 30-40 years in good health and CMV-seropositive.

This clone was detected a few times. V is TRBV19 and J is TRBJ1-5, with no clear D. This CDR3 contains 14 residues. Trimming stripped 4 bases from V and 6 bases from J, with 13 bases between. Looked up from germline, CDR1 is LNHDA and CDR2 is SQIVND (reference sequence). The CDR3 sequence is CASSTTITGQPQHF. DNA for the CDR3: TGTGCCAGTAGTACCACTATCACGGGTCAGCCCCAGCATTTT.

The chain carries TRBV5-1 and TRBJ2-7; TRBD2 matches 9 bases. Germline V gene sequence: CDR1 SGHRS, CDR2 YFSETQ. The CDR3 spans 15 residues. V was clipped by 0 bases and J by 5 bases; unmatched bases: 6. The CDR3 protein is CASSLGGGRADEQYF. The CDR3 coding sequence is TGCGCCAGCAGCTTGGGCGGCGGGAGGGCCGACGAGCAGTACTTC.

This rearrangement joins TRBV28 to TRBJ1-1; D is perhaps TRBD1 (5 bases). Germline CDR1 reads MDHEN; CDR2 reads SYDVKM. Trimming took 5 bases from V and 1 from J, leaving 14 bases between them. The CDR3 contains 15 residues. The DNA of the CDR3 is TGTGCCAGCAGTCTTCGCGGGGCGGGGAACACTGAAGCTTTCTTT. This translates into CASSLRGAGNTEAFF.

The sample holds one count of this clone. The chain combines TRBV11-3 with TRBJ2-2; no definite D call. V lost 3 bases and J 6 bases, leaving 5 bases between the germline ends. CDR3 length equals 12 residues. Germline V gene data show CDR1 as SGHNT and CDR2 as YENEEA. The CDR3 loop reads CASSFFSGELFF. CDR3 sequence (DNA): TGTGCCAGCAGCTTTTTCTCCGGGGAGCTGTTTTTT.

The genes are TRBV11-2 and TRBJ1-5; tentative D call: TRBD1 (5 bases). Trimming cost V 5 bases and J 3 bases, with 11 bases left between them. Germline V gene data show CDR1 as SGHAT and CDR2 as FQNNGV. CDR3 length: 14 amino acids. The CDR3 region is CASSQAGFNQPQHF. DNA for the CDR3: TGTGCCAGCAGCCAGGCAGGGTTCAATCAGCCCCAGCATTTT.

The chain employs TRBV11-2 and TRBJ1-4; unclear D gene. Germline-derived CDR1 and CDR2 are SGHAT and FQNNGV. V was shortened by 4 bases and J by 7 bases, with 13 bases between the two germline ends. CDR3 size: 14 residues. Here the CDR3 reads CASSSWPSGEKLFF. CDR3 sequence (DNA): TGTGCCAGCAGCTCCTGGCCCTCGGGTGAAAAACTGTTTTTT.

This chain connects TRBV4-2 to TRBJ1-5; TRBD1 is a possible D gene (5 bases). The CDR3 loop spans 13 amino acids. Germline CDR1 is LGHNA and CDR2 is YNFKEQ. Trimming left V 4 bases short and J 5 bases short, with 9 bases between. In nucleotides, the CDR3 is TGTGCCAGCAGCCCGGGGGGGGATCAGCCCCAGCATTTT. It translates to CASSPGGDQPQHF.

This clone occurred a few times. CDR3 coding DNA: TGCAGCTTCCGACAGGGATCCGACGAGCAGTACTTC. This codes for CSFRQGSDEQYF. The chain employs TRBV29-1 and TRBJ2-7; 7 bases fit TRBD1. Per germline, CDR1 SQVTM and CDR2 ANQGSEA. The CDR3 runs to 12 residues. J lost 5 bases, V lost 8 bases, and 9 bases had no gene match.

Remarks on this clone: The junction shows a germline mismatch at one end, possibly a read error. The chain employs TRBV10-2 and TRBJ1-1; D remains ambiguous. Germline CDR1 WSHSY, CDR2 SAAADI. CDR3 length: 11 residues. CDR3 residues: CAISDNKEAFF. DNA of the CDR3: TGTGCCATCAGTGACAACAAGGAAGCTTTCTTT.

This clone came up a few times. This is likely a read error, given that the CDR3 carries no conserved phenylalanine or tryptophan at its end. The DNA is left out, because the CDR3 cannot be placed on it with certainty; the CDR3 is given as TCRdb lists it. The chain employs TRBV1 and TRBJ1-2; the tabulated D call, TRBD1, remains unverified against the DNA. TRBV1 is deemed a pseudogene. Including both end residues, the CDR3 is 11 amino acids long. The chain's CDR3 is CTSSQVVSGRG.

The chain employs TRBV30 and TRBJ2-5, with 8 positions matching TRBD2. CDR1 is GTSNPN and CDR2 is SVGIG in the germline V gene (reference sequence). CDR3 length: 15 residues. V dropped 0 bases and J dropped 5; count of bases not matched to a gene: 8. The CDR3 loop is CAWSVLSGGGETQYF. The DNA of the CDR3 is TGTGCCTGGAGTGTACTGAGCGGGGGAGGGGAGACCCAGTACTTC.

This clone was observed once. The chain has TRBV7-2 and TRBJ2-1; D may be TRBD1 (5 bases). Trimming pared 3 bases from V and 6 bases from J, leaving 12 bases between. This CDR3 is 14 amino acids long. Germline V CDR1 and CDR2: SGHTA, FQGNSA. Written as DNA, the CDR3 is TGTGCCAGCAGCTTGTCCCAGGGTAGCAATGAGCAGTTCTTC. The encoded protein is CASSLSQGSNEQFF.

The V and J genes are TRBV9 and TRBJ2-1; possibly TRBD2 for D (6 bases). The CDR3 contains 16 residues. The germline V gene has CDR1 SGDLS and CDR2 YYNGEE. The V end lost 7 bases, the J end lost 6 bases, and 23 bases lay between the germline ends. The CDR3: CASALPGLSTSNEQFF. CDR3 nucleotide sequence: TGTGCCAGCGCCCTCCCGGGACTTTCTACAAGCAATGAGCAGTTCTTC.

This clone was seen only once. This CDR3 is CASRADQREGYTDTQYF. The CDR3 region has the DNA TGTGCCAGCAGAGCCGATCAGCGGGAGGGCTATACAGATACGCAGTATTTT. The chain has TRBV28 and TRBJ2-3; 10 bases map to TRBD2. CDR3 length: 17 amino acids. Per the germline V gene, CDR1 is MDHEN and CDR2 is SYDVKM. With V trimmed by 6 bases and J by 3 bases, 12 bases remained unmatched. Based on the CDR3 plus reference TRBV28 and TRBJ2-3, the full variable domain is DVKVTQSSRYLVKRTGEKVFLECVQDMDHENMFWYRQDPGLGLRLIYFSYDVKMKEKGDIPEGYSVSREKKERFSLILESASTNQTSMYLCASRADQREGYTDTQYFGPGTRLTVL.

This chain joins TRBV7-6 and TRBJ1-2; no clear D. CDR3 length equals 13 residues. From germline, CDR1 is SGHVS and CDR2 FNYEAQ. V gave up 5 bases and J gave up 5 bases, with 12 bases separating them. CDR3 region: CASSPGRDYGYTF. The CDR3 bases are TGTGCCAGCAGCCCCGGGAGGGATTATGGCTACACCTTC.

At least ten counts were recorded for this clone. V usage is TRBV5-4 and J usage is TRBJ2-2, with D uncertain. This CDR3 comprises 15 residues. The V end was cut by 2 bases, the J end by 4 bases, with 12 bases between. Germline loops: CDR1 SGHNT, CDR2 YYREEE (reference sequence). The CDR3 loop is CASSLMGRSTGELFF. DNA for the CDR3: TGTGCCAGCAGCTTAATGGGCAGATCCACCGGGGAGCTGTTTTTT.

This chain connects TRBV6-1 to TRBJ1-2, with D unresolved. Germline CDR1 and CDR2: MNHNS and SASEGT. The CDR3 is 11 amino acids. The V end lost 8 bases, the J end lost 2 bases, and 6 bases lay between the germline ends. The CDR3 coding sequence is TGTGCCAGCCGTCAGAACTATGGCTACACCTTC. Amino acid sequence: CASRQNYGYTF.

The chain is built from TRBV18 and TRBJ2-3, with D tentatively TRBD1 (6 bases). From germline, CDR1 is KGHSH and CDR2 LQKENI. The CDR3 totals 14 residues. With 4 bases removed from V and 8 bases from J, the gap between germline ends came to 16 bases. The CDR3 region is CASSLSGGPGTQYF. The CDR3 DNA is TGTGCCAGCTCACTATCTGGGGGCCCAGGTACGCAGTATTTT.